This entry lists 8 T cell receptor beta chains sequenced from one sample in a study of blood T cell repertoires in COVID-19. The method was immunoSEQ multiplex PCR; TCRdb's version includes in-frame clones alone and lacks a portion of them. The sample holds a few hundred thousand clones, roughly 88% seen once. Input material: peripheral blood. Receptors originate from a man aged 50 to 59 with COVID-19, enrolled during active disease.

The rearrangement uses TRBV30 and TRBJ1-1; TRBD1 is a possible D gene (5 bases). Per germline, CDR1 GTSNPN and CDR2 SVGIG (reference sequence). V lost 0 bases, J lost 11 bases, and 16 bases lay in between. This CDR3 is 13 amino acids long. The CDR3 DNA follows: TGTGCCTGGAGTGTGCTCCGACAGCCAGATGCTTTCTTT. It yields the protein CAWSVLRQPDAFF.

This sequence joins TRBV21-1 and TRBJ1-5. TRBV21-1 represents a pseudogene. The CDR3 has 15 residues. The CDR3, as DNA: TGTGCCAGCAGCAAGAGGGCTACCAACAATCAGCCCCAGCATTTT. Encoded protein: CASSKRATNNQPQHF.

The V call is TRBV6-5, the J call TRBJ1-5, with D unclear. The germline V gene has CDR1 MNHEY and CDR2 SVGAGI. The CDR3 sequence is 13 residues long. Trimming removed 6 bases from V and 4 bases from J, with 10 bases in between. The CDR3: CASRLTGNQPQHF. CDR3 nucleotides: TGTGCCAGCAGATTGACGGGGAATCAGCCCCAGCATTTT.

DNA of the CDR3: TGTGCCAGCAGTACGGACTACCCCTCCCGGGAGCTGTTTTTT. Protein: CASSTDYPSRELFF. This chain connects TRBV6-2 or TRBV6-3 to TRBJ2-2; possible D gene TRBD2, 6 bases. V lost 5 bases, J lost 9 bases, and 16 bases lay in between. Per the germline V gene, CDR1 is MNHEY and CDR2 is SVGEGT. The CDR3 is made up of 14 amino acids.

The genes are TRBV12-5 and TRBJ2-1; D is unresolved. This CDR3 has 13 amino acids. Per germline, CDR1 LGHNT and CDR2 FRNRAP. Deletions cut 3 bases from V and 1 base from J, with 4 bases between. CDR3 region: CASGLTSYNEQFF. The DNA for the CDR3 is TGTGCTAGTGGTTTAACATCCTACAATGAGCAGTTCTTC.

The chain has TRBV19 and TRBJ2-3; 8 bases line up with TRBD1. CDR1 and CDR2 from the germline V gene are LNHDA and SQIVND (reference sequence). This CDR3 is built from 16 residues. V lost 5 bases and J lost 8; bases outside the gene matches: 15. The CDR3 loop is CASSYRLASGQGTQYF. DNA of the CDR3: TGTGCCAGTAGTTACCGGCTAGCGAGTGGACAGGGTACGCAGTATTTT.

The chain uses TRBV19 and TRBJ1-1; 9 nucleotides align to TRBD1. The germline V gene encodes CDR1 LNHDA and CDR2 SQIVND (reference sequence). Trimming cost V 3 bases and J 5 bases; bases outside gene matches: 7. The CDR3 covers 15 residues. In nucleotides, the CDR3 is TGTGCCAGTAGTATTACAGGGGGCGCCGGGACTGAAGCTTTCTTT. Translation gives CASSITGGAGTEAFF.

The V and J genes are TRBV29-1 and TRBJ1-3; D possibly corresponds to TRBD1 (5 bases). Per the germline V gene, CDR1 is SQVTM and CDR2 is ANQGSEA. This CDR3 has 14 amino acids. Deletions cut 3 bases from V and 0 bases from J, with 9 bases between. CDR3 nucleotides: TGCAGCGTTGACCTAGGGGTCTCTGGAAACACCATATATTTT. Amino acids: CSVDLGVSGNTIYF.